This T cell receptor beta chain originates from a study of cytomegalovirus exposure and HLA in healthy donors. CDR3 length: 13 amino acids. The V segment lost 5 bases and the J segment 6 bases; nucleotides outside the gene matches: 5. The germline CDR1 and CDR2 sequences are LNHNV and YYDKDF (reference sequence). PCR used 60 Vbeta primers and 13 Jbeta primers. Generated by immunoSEQ multiplex PCR, the TCRdb table keeps only in-frame clones and is missing some. The table shows about 160,000 clones, with 75% to 90% occurring only once. Sequenced sample: PBMCs. This TCR came from a girl aged 2-9 years in good health and CMV-seropositive. The gene calls are TRBV15 and TRBJ1-1, with TRBD1 matching 8 bases. As DNA, the CDR3 is TGTGCCACCAGCCGACAGGGGATGGCTGAAGCTTTCTTT. Translated, it gives CATSRQGMAEAFF.